This entry features one TCR beta chain sequence. Its antigen has not been determined. This sample is part of a study of cytomegalovirus exposure and HLA in healthy donors (dated by TCRdb to 2015 to 2018). About the full investigation: An earlier analysis of fewer than 750 of the donors reported 276 Gb of sequence data and approximately 120 million unique TCR beta sequences obtained from around 190 million T cells. An early release that covered about 600 HLA-typed donors contained approximately 300 gigabases of sequencing data and about 84 million unique TCR sequences. Among the 398 genotyped donors, approximately 81% belonged to the genetic ancestry cluster associated with self-reported Caucasian donors. The study was designed to test whether signatures of past pathogen exposure could be identified by cataloging public T cell receptors. Using immunosequencing, the study profiled T cell repertoires from 666 subjects and related those repertoires to cytomegalovirus serostatus. A separate validation cohort of 100 to 150 different subjects was used in addition to the roughly 700-subject first cohort. The study combined high-throughput TCR immunosequencing, statistical association of individual TCRs with disease status, and machine learning to predict cytomegalovirus infection status. In a later analysis, previously published TCR beta repertoires from 500 to 750 donors were re-analyzed and high-resolution HLA genotyping was added so that TCR occurrence patterns could be studied. Rather than drawing on any new phenotypic data, the later analysis identified candidate immune exposures from TCR beta sequences and the way those sequences occurred across donors. An earlier analysis of some 500 of the donors used high-throughput TCR beta sequencing to judge whether each TCR beta V gene segment behaved as functional or pseudogenic. Alongside the repertoire data, information on donor age, sex, ethnicity and CMV serostatus was compiled. Genome-wide SNP genotypes for about 65% of the 666 donors were used in a later genetic analysis, which treated that subset as a discovery cohort. All discovery cohort repertoires had been generated using a single sequencing platform. Both class I and class II loci were covered by HLA typing, at four-digit resolution. The number of donors typed differed by locus, with 629-630 for A, B, C, DRB1 and DQB1, more than 500 for DQA1, 606 for DPA1, and 472 for DPB1. Several DR-DQ haplotypes were handled as single units for association and clustering because linkage in the cohort was strong. On average, around 240,000 unique TCR beta nucleotide sequences were sequenced per donor among 398 genotyped donors of the cohort, with 15% to 20% of those sequences being non-productive. What the research found in general, with its limitations: A later genetic analysis associated a missense DCLRE1C variant with V-gene and J-gene trimming of TCR beta chains, and an independent cohort replicated the association. A further reported finding was that TCR beta sequences accurately predicted the HLA-A and HLA-B alleles for most subjects in the first cohort. In a later analysis, the rate of TCR association differed among HLA loci, with DRB1 alleles having the most associated TCRs and HLA-C alleles having the fewest. In this cohort, only TCR beta chains were sequenced, and detectable features were limited by the absence of alpha or paired-chain data. Most TCR sequences were observed very rarely across donors, whereas some public TCRs were present in many individuals. Correlated functional status among segregating V segments might be attributable to linkage disequilibrium, but an unknown experimental factor could not be ruled out. In both the original and validation cohorts, the classifier was reported to diagnose cytomegalovirus status with high specificity and sensitivity. The authors suggested that the approach could potentially be extended to other disease states and immunological phenotypes. Several of the top co-occurrence clusters appeared to be linked to parvovirus B19, influenza, CMV and Epstein-Barr virus, according to a later analysis. Some 15 rarely observed V segments, including chromosome 9 orphons, were excluded from the earlier analysis of 550 to 700 of the donors because counts were too low. The sequencing pipeline was judged likely to have produced a cluster of highly shared sequence variants as a technical artifact. Immune exposure information for the cohort was limited to CMV serostatus. A later analysis found that HLA-associated TCR beta chains were more clonally expanded and had lower generation probabilities than equally common non-associated chains. The study listed approximately 160 TCR beta chains as associated with cytomegalovirus. Three of the identified cytomegalovirus-associated TCR beta chains were confirmed in vitro to be specific for cytomegalovirus antigens. Specific HLA alleles were associated with 15,000 to 20,000 TCR beta sequences at a false discovery rate of 0.05 in a later analysis. An earlier analysis of approximately 570 of the donors showed that most TCR beta V segments appeared in productive rearrangements either about 87% or about 30% of the time, which broadly matched IMGT annotations. Sequencing depth was assumed to be roughly uniform across donors in the presence/absence analyses, though that assumption may not hold. A later genetic analysis reported fewer N-insertions in productive TCRs among donors in an Asian-associated ancestry cluster than the roughly 700-donor mean. Strong co-occurrence of HLA alleles, especially DR and DQ, made assigning TCR associations to individual alleles difficult. Because the 87-base-pair reads could not distinguish some IMGT-functional V segments, including TRBV6-2 and TRBV6-3, those segments were excluded. Most CMV-associated TCR beta chains appeared to be HLA-restricted in a later analysis, and the HLA associations seemed to be driven largely by CMV exposure. Because some donors lacked HLA typing at each locus, the association tests relied only on the typed subset.

The cohort was made up of several hundred healthy bone marrow donors. Cohort members were all nominally healthy when sampled, although unrecorded immune exposures were likely present. The donor was CMV seropositive and belonged to the group of 250 to 300 seropositive cohort members. Each donor provided a peripheral blood sample, and peripheral blood mononuclear cells were used for TCR beta sequencing. Genomic DNA extraction from the blood cell samples was performed with the Qiagen DNeasy Blood Extraction Kit. V lost 4 bases and J lost 5 bases, and the count of bases not matched to a germline gene is 7. The CDR3 sequence holds 15 residues, the cysteine and phenylalanine included. Solely the CDR3 DNA is kept, with 45 bases framed from the first base. In the germline V gene, CDR1 corresponds to MDHEN and CDR2 to SYDVKM. Receptor libraries were prepared by the immunoSEQ multiplex PCR assay. The multiplex PCR relied on a mix of 60 forward primers for TCR Vbeta segments and 13 reverse primers for TCR Jbeta segments. A multiplex PCR assay on genomic DNA amplified the CDR3 region of rearranged TCR beta genes. On the Illumina HiSeq System, the amplified TCR beta libraries were sequenced as 87-base-pair reads. Turning to the authors' computational methods: A later analysis counted approximately 84 million unique TCR beta chains across the 550 to 800 repertoires, and about 10 million of these chains were shared by at least two donors. A nearest-neighbor algorithm error-corrected the raw reads and collapsed the reads into unique sequences, merging closely related sequences to remove PCR and sequencing errors. V, D and J gene segments were assigned by aligning CDR3 sequences to IMGT reference sequences. For a sequence to be retained, at least a six-nucleotide match to both a V gene segment and a J gene segment was required. Rearrangements were classified as productive when the CDR3 lacked stop codons and remained in frame with V and J, and all other rearrangements were classified as non-productive. Following IMGT convention, CDR3 was defined as the stretch from the second conserved V-encoded cysteine up to the conserved J-encoded phenylalanine. In an earlier analysis of more than 550 of the donors, sequences lacking an unambiguous match to a single V gene segment were excluded. In an earlier analysis of several hundred of the donors, V segments were called functional above 56.7% productive rearrangements and were called segregating when the between-donor standard deviation exceeded 5%. A statistical classification framework was built to diagnose cytomegalovirus status from the catalog of TCR beta chain sequences. In a later analysis, V and J genes were assigned by comparing TCR nucleotide sequences against IMGT/GENE-DB human TR gene sequences. Using the TCRdist pipeline, a later analysis assigned CDR3 sequences along with most-parsimonious VDJ recombination scenarios. In a later analysis, each TCR beta chain was defined by its CDR3 amino acid sequence together with its V-gene family, and reads lacking a unique V-gene family were excluded. In a later analysis, around 650 highly shared, low-generation-probability nucleotide sequences were removed to address suspected cross-contamination and a sequencing artifact. In a later analysis, a clonal expansion index was calculated for each public chain from normalized within-repertoire ranks of inferred template counts. In a later analysis, generation probabilities were computed with a VDJ recombination model fitted to out-of-frame rearrangements, and the resulting probabilities were checked against IGoR. Hypergeometric tests were used in a later analysis to score TCR-TCR, TCR-HLA and TCR-CMV co-occurrence, with a repertoire-size bias correction applied to the TCR pairs. False discovery rates were estimated in a later analysis by permuting HLA or CMV assignments 20 times. In a later analysis, co-occurring TCRs were grouped with DBSCAN, and TCRdist sequence similarity was added when clustering was performed within HLA-allele-positive subsets. Repertoires with fewer than 30,000 or more than 120,000 public chains were left out of co-occurrence clustering, as were roughly five repertoires with anomalous nucleotide sharing. Not all clones reach the TCRdb copy of this immuneACCESS table, which keeps in-frame sequences only. Checked studies attribute under half of the gap to unresolved V genes and leave the rest unexplained. The V and J calls and the clone size are those of that table, but D and trimming were determined from the DNA. This sample's clone table shows approximately 210,000 clones. The ten largest clones add up to over 0.75% of the sample.

Sequenced input: PBMCs. This sequence originates from a woman aged 30 to 39 in good health and CMV-seropositive. The chain couples TRBV28 to TRBJ2-2, and TRBD1 matches 7 of the central bases. The CDR3 is CASSSHRQGTGELFF. In nucleotide form, the sequence is TGTGCCAGCAGTTCCCACCGACAGGGAACCGGGGAGCTGTTTTTT.